This TCR beta chain comes out of a study of T-cell reconstitution after alpha-beta-depleted transplantation in children. Study results and limitations: About two months after transplant, alpha-beta T cells reportedly came from several hundred expanded graft clones. Counts and diversity of T cells one year after transplant came mostly from newly produced T cells.

For TCRbeta, the library was prepared with unique molecular identifiers. TCRdb re-derived calls from the PCR reads in MiXCR, one entry per CDR3 protein. The data show fewer than 700,000 distinct CDR3 sequences, approximately 12% seen once. Notes on this clonotype: Its antigen is not identified.

The TCR comes from a male patient younger than 18 who had a stem cell transplant for acute myeloid leukemia, so the T cells may come from the graft donor. The specimen comprised PBMCs, mostly from graft donor cells, sampled 360 days after TCRalphabeta/CD19-depleted stem cell transplant.

The CDR3 nucleotides are TGCAGCACCGACACTAGCGGGGGGTCCACAGATACGCAGTATTTT. The encoded protein is CSTDTSGGSTDTQYF. This chain uses TRBV20-1 with TRBJ2-3; the match to TRBD2 covers 12 bases. There are 15 residues in the CDR3. Germline V gene sequence: CDR1 DFQATT, CDR2 SNEGSKA (reference sequence).